The subject of this entry is one T cell receptor (beta chain). Its antigen remains undetermined. Base quality data are lacking; no much larger clone is found one base away. The data are from a study of technical replicates of blood from several donors (dated by TCRdb to 2016 to 2017). The V end loses 0 bases and the J end loses 5 bases, and a stretch of 22 bases separates them. The CDR3 spans 18 residues, from the cysteine through the phenylalanine. The sequence is cut down to CDR3 DNA, 54 bases in frame from base 1. As encoded in the germline V gene, CDR1 is SNHLY while CDR2 is FYNNEI. Receptor libraries were prepared by the immunoSEQ multiplex PCR assay. The table comes from immuneACCESS by way of TCRdb, which keeps in-frame sequences with V and J called. Part of the clones is missing from these tables; in studies checked, under half for an unresolved V gene and the rest for unknown reasons. The sample includes 99,000 or so clones, with 95% observed a single time. The ten largest account for around 0.21% of the sample.

Sequenced sample: T cells isolated from PBMCs. The origin of this receptor is a human donor in good health. The rearrangement combines TRBV2 with TRBJ1-2, with TRBD1 perhaps the D gene, on 6 matching bases. The CDR3 loop reads CASSEAQIRQELWYGYTF. The DNA reads as follows: TGTGCCAGCAGTGAAGCGCAAATTAGACAGGAACTCTGGTATGGCTACACCTTC.